One sample yielded the 23 T cell receptor beta chains listed below, sequenced in a study of post-analysis software for immune sequencing data. Overall study findings and caveats: Controls showed lower frequencies than patients for five TRBV segments, and TRBV5-6, TRBV5-1 and TRBV20-1 were among these.

The library was made from cDNA and included unique molecular identifiers. One entry per CDR3 protein, called by TCRdb with MiXCR from the PCR reads. The repertoire holds around 770,000 distinct CDR3 sequences, with 40% to 55% as singletons. These TCRs' antigens remain unknown. Material: blood. Receptor source: a girl between 5 and 17 years old with multiple sclerosis.

The V gene is TRBV28, the J gene TRBJ2-7; TRBD1 agrees at 8 bases. With 4 bases clipped from V and 7 bases from J, the junction kept 3 bases outside the gene matches. CDR1 and CDR2 from the germline V gene are MDHEN and SYDVKM. This CDR3 spans 12 amino acids. CDR3 nucleotide sequence: TGTGCCAGCAGTTGGGACAGGTGGGAGCAGTACTTC. Amino acids: CASSWDRWEQYF.

This clonotype showed up just a few times. The chain combines TRBV28 with TRBJ2-4; D is unresolved. The assigned J gene may be wrong: the sequence end matches TRBJ2-7 better. The CDR3 length is 12 residues. Germline V gene lookup returns CDR1 MDHEN and CDR2 SYDVKM. Here the CDR3 DNA reads TGTGCCAGCAGTTTAACCAATTACGAGCAGTACTTC. It encodes CASSLTNYEQYF.

This clonotype was observed a handful of times. The chain joins TRBV5-1 to TRBJ2-3; D may be TRBD2 (6 bases). This CDR3 is built from 16 residues. In germline, CDR1 is SGHRS, CDR2 YFSETQ. Trimming took 3 bases from V and 0 from J, leaving 14 bases between them. CDR3 sequence (DNA): TGCGCCAGCAGCTCTACTAGCATGAGGAGCACAGATACGCAGTATTTT. Residues: CASSSTSMRSTDTQYF.

This clonotype was detected a few times. The V gene is TRBV12-3 or TRBV12-4, the J gene TRBJ1-5; D gene ambiguous. Trimming took off 6 bases at V and 0 bases at J, with 9 bases between the two ends. CDR3 length: 14 amino acids. This CDR3 reads CASSARVSNQPQHF. The CDR3 DNA follows: TGTGCCAGCAGCGCGCGGGTTAGCAATCAGCCCCAGCATTTT.

The chain joins TRBV11-3 to TRBJ2-3, with 7 bases fitting TRBD1. Trimming removed 5 bases from V and 0 bases from J; junction bases left unmatched: 8. CDR1 SGHNT and CDR2 YENEEA come from the germline V gene. The CDR3 is 16 amino acids. The CDR3 is CASSVGWDRSTDTQYF. The DNA of the CDR3 is TGTGCCAGCAGCGTAGGCTGGGACAGAAGCACAGATACGCAGTATTTT.

A remark on this clonotype: A much larger clone is a single base away; this may be a read error. V usage is TRBV11-2 and J usage is TRBJ2-1; D possibly matches TRBD1 or TRBD2 (6 bases each). Trimming took off 7 bases at V and 12 bases at J, with 16 bases between the two ends. Germline values: CDR1 SGHAT, CDR2 FQNNGV. The CDR3 sequence is 12 residues long. The CDR3 sequence is CASNLGGYVQFF. CDR3 DNA sequence: TGTGCCAGCAACCTGGGGGGCTATGTGCAGTTCTTC.

The chain couples TRBV7-9 to TRBJ2-6, with D perhaps TRBD1 (6 bases). The germline V gene encodes CDR1 SEHNR and CDR2 FQNEAQ (reference sequence). V was trimmed by 5 bases and J by 3 bases, leaving 14 bases between them. The CDR3 consists of 16 residues. CDR3 in amino acids: CASSPSSGVGANVLTF. In DNA form, the CDR3 reads TGTGCCAGCAGCCCGTCCTCAGGGGTTGGGGCCAACGTCCTGACTTTC.

This chain's CDR3 is CASRTGTENTEAFF. CDR3 bases: TGCGCCAGCCGCACCGGGACAGAGAACACTGAAGCTTTCTTT. The rearrangement links TRBV5-1 to TRBJ1-1; 7 bases align to TRBD1. In germline, CDR1 is SGHRS, CDR2 YFSETQ. V shed 7 bases, J shed 1 base, and the junction held 7 bases outside the gene matches. The CDR3 extends over 14 amino acids.

This rearrangement joins TRBV10-3 to TRBJ2-3; 8 bases are shared with TRBD2. Trimming took 5 bases from V and 0 from J; bases not matched to a gene: 4. This CDR3 contains 15 residues. CDR1 is ENHRY and CDR2 is SYGVKD in the germline V gene. CDR3 nucleotide sequence: TGTGCCATCAGTCAGATAGCGGGGAGCACAGATACGCAGTATTTT. Translation: CAISQIAGSTDTQYF.

V gene TRBV4-2 combines with J gene TRBJ2-3; D not resolved. The length of the CDR3 is 13 residues. Germline V gene data show CDR1 as LGHNA and CDR2 as YNFKEQ. Trimming took off 3 bases at V and 2 bases at J, with 6 bases between the two ends. The CDR3 spells CASSHFNTDTQYF. The CDR3 DNA reads TGTGCCAGCAGCCATTTTAACACAGATACGCAGTATTTT.

The chain is built from TRBV20-1 and TRBJ2-1; 12 nucleotides align to TRBD2. V lost 5 bases, J lost 8 bases, and 19 bases stayed unmatched. This CDR3 comprises 18 residues. The germline CDR1 and CDR2 sequences are DFQATT and SNEGSKA (reference sequence). DNA of the CDR3: TGCAGTGCTTGCGCGATCCCCTCGACTAGCGGGAGAGGAGATGAGCAGTTCTTC. Its translation: CSACAIPSTSGRGDEQFF.

This clonotype turned up a few times. J is TRBJ2-3 and V is TRBV24-1, with TRBD1 matching over 9 bases. This CDR3 is built from 17 residues. Per the germline V gene, CDR1 is KGHDR and CDR2 is SFDVKD. V lost 3 bases, J lost 2 bases, and 8 bases stayed unmatched. CDR3 sequence (DNA): TGTGCCACCAGTGATCCAAAGGGACAGGGATTCACAGATACGCAGTATTTT. Protein sequence: CATSDPKGQGFTDTQYF.

The genes are TRBV12-3 or TRBV12-4 and TRBJ2-5, with TRBD2 matching 12 bases. The junction had 17 bases not matched to a gene; V was cut back by 5 bases and J by 13 bases. The length of the CDR3 is 16 residues. The CDR3 bases are TGTGCCAGCAGTCCCTTCTTGACTAGCGGGAGTACCTCCCTGTACTTC. It translates to CASSPFLTSGSTSLYF.

This chain links TRBV29-1 with TRBJ2-3, with TRBD1 as a possible D gene (6 bases). CDR3 length equals 15 residues. The V gene's germline CDR1 is SQVTM and CDR2 ANQGSEA. Trimming removed 1 base at V and 2 bases at J, with 13 bases between. CDR3 protein: CSVEAVQGSTDTQYF. CDR3 DNA sequence: TGCAGCGTTGAAGCCGTACAGGGTTCCACAGATACGCAGTATTTT.

This clonotype was detected a few times. The CDR3 nucleotides are TGCAGCGTTGACAACAGGGTCGGTGAGCAGTTCTTC. Translation: CSVDNRVGEQFF. The rearrangement uses TRBV29-1 and TRBJ2-1, with D maybe TRBD1 (6 bases). The CDR3 has 12 residues. Germline V gives CDR1 SQVTM, CDR2 ANQGSEA. V was clipped by 3 bases and J by 9 bases, with 12 bases between them.

This clonotype has more than one count but fewer than ten. In nucleotides, the CDR3 is TGCAGTGCTAGTGGCCAGCCGTCCTACAATGAGCAGTTCTTC. Translation: CSASGQPSYNEQFF. The rearrangement uses TRBV20-1 and TRBJ2-1; D unresolved. V was trimmed by 3 bases and J by 1 base, leaving 10 bases between them. In germline, CDR1 is DFQATT, CDR2 SNEGSKA (reference sequence). This CDR3 has 14 residues.

The genes are TRBV7-9 and TRBJ2-5; D unclear. CDR1 and CDR2 (germline): SEHNR, FQNEAQ (reference sequence). V lost 6 bases and J 2 bases, leaving 10 bases between the germline ends. The CDR3 is made up of 13 amino acids. In DNA form, the CDR3 reads TGTGCCAGCAGATCTATATGGCAAGAGACCCAGTACTTC. It is translated as CASRSIWQETQYF.

Only a few counts were recorded for this clonotype. One junction end disagrees with the germline gene, perhaps due to a read error. This chain links TRBV11-1 with TRBJ2-7; no definite D call. The germline V gene has CDR1 SGHAT and CDR2 FQDESV (reference sequence). This CDR3 region has 10 residues. CDR3 region: CAPGDVEQYF. DNA for the CDR3: TGCGCCCCCGGAGACGTCGAGCAGTACTTC.

The rearrangement joins TRBV12-3 or TRBV12-4 to TRBJ2-7; a possible D gene is TRBD1 (6 bases). The germline V and J ends were trimmed by 6 bases and 0 bases, with 12 bases remaining between them. There are 14 residues in the CDR3. For the CDR3, the DNA is TGTGCCAGCAGCGCCCTAGGGGGCTCCTACGAGCAGTACTTC. It yields the protein CASSALGGSYEQYF.

For this clonotype: One junction end disagrees with the germline gene, perhaps due to a read error. The gene calls are TRBV27 and TRBJ2-1; D assignment may be TRBD1 or TRBD2 (5 bases each). CDR3 length: 15 amino acids. Germline values: CDR1 MNHEY, CDR2 SMNVEV (reference sequence). CDR3 protein: CASIGQANWGNEQFF. The CDR3 bases are TGCGCCAGCATCGGGCAGGCGAACTGGGGGAATGAGCAGTTCTTC.

The chain employs TRBV3-1 and TRBJ2-4; D perhaps matches TRBD2 (6 bases). Near its end, the DNA agrees better with TRBJ2-7, so the J call may be wrong. The CDR3 is made up of 16 amino acids. From germline, CDR1 is LGHDT and CDR2 YNNKEL (reference sequence). CDR3 protein: CASSQEGRAGTYEQYF. In DNA, the CDR3 is TGTGCCAGCAGCCAAGAGGGTCGGGCGGGAACCTACGAGCAGTACTTC.

The CDR3 reads CASSPTLKREPYEQYF. As DNA, the CDR3 is TGTGCCAGCAGCCCAACCTTAAAGCGGGAACCCTACGAGCAGTACTTC. The chain couples TRBV9 to TRBJ2-4; 7 bases line up with TRBD2. Judging by the DNA end, TRBJ2-7 fits better; the J call may be wrong. The CDR3 is made up of 16 amino acids. Germline CDR1 SGDLS, CDR2 YYNGEE.

The chain has TRBV7-6 and TRBJ2-5; 11 nucleotides align to TRBD2. Trimming at V came to 5 bases and at J to 1 base, leaving 3 bases not matched to a gene. From germline, CDR1 is SGHVS and CDR2 FNYEAQ. The CDR3 contains 15 residues. CDR3 sequence: CASSTLAGGQETQYF. The CDR3 coding sequence is TGTGCCAGCAGCACGCTAGCGGGAGGCCAAGAGACCCAGTACTTC.